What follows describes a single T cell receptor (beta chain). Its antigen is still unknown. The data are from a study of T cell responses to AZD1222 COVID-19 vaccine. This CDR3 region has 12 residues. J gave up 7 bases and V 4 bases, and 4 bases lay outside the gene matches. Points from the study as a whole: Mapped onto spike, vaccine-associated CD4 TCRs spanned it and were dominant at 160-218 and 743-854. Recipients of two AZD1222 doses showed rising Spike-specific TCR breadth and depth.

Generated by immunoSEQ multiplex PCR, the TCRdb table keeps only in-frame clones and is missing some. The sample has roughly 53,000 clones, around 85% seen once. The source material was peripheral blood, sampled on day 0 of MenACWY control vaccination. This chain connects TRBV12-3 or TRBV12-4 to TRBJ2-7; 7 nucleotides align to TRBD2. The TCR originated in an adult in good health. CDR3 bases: TGTGCCAGCAGTTCCCCGGGGGGAGAGCAGTACTTC. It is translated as CASSSPGGEQYF.